The 32 T cell receptor beta chains below were found in one sample sequenced in a study of T cells in tuberculosis. TCRdb's copy holds only in-frame clones and misses some; the assay was immunoSEQ multiplex PCR. The sample carries about 24,000 clones, around 95% recorded once. What was sequenced was PBMCs. The receptors stem from a donor between 10 and 35 years old with latent tuberculosis or without tuberculosis infection.

The chain combines TRBV10-3 with TRBJ1-6, with D hard to call. CDR3 length: 14 amino acids. Trimming cost V 0 bases and J 8 bases, with 8 bases left between them. Per germline, CDR1 ENHRY and CDR2 SYGVKD. This CDR3 reads CAISESGEDSPLHF. DNA of the CDR3: TGTGCCATCAGTGAGTCTGGCGAGGATTCACCCCTCCACTTT.

CDR3 in DNA: TGTGCCAGCAGGGGAGGAGGGAGTACTGAAGCTTTCTTT. Translated, it gives CASRGGGSTEAFF. The chain joins TRBV9 to TRBJ1-1; D uncertain. V lost 5 bases, J lost 5 bases, and 13 bases lay in between. Germline values: CDR1 SGDLS, CDR2 YYNGEE. CDR3 size: 13 residues. Based on the CDR3 plus reference TRBV9 and TRBJ1-1, the full variable domain is DSGVTQTPKHLITATGQRVTLRCSPRSGDLSVYWYQQSLDQGLQFLIQYYNGEERAKGNILERFSAQQFPDLHSELNLSSLELGDSALYFCASRGGGSTEAFFGQGTRLTVV.

A note on this clone: The germline gene is not matched at one end of the junction; a read error may be the cause. The chain is built from TRBV19 and TRBJ1-6; D perhaps matches TRBD1 (5 bases). The CDR3 is 10 residues long. CDR1 and CDR2 from the germline V gene are LNHDA and SQIVND (reference sequence). The CDR3 coding sequence is TGTGCCAGTAGTAGGGGACGGGGGGGATTT. Protein sequence: CASSRGRGGF. Drawing the rest from reference TRBV19 and TRBJ1-6, the complete variable domain is DGGITQSPKYLFRKEGQNVTLSCEQNLNHDAMYWYRQDPGQGLRLIYYSQIVNDFQKGDIAEGYSVSREKKESFPLTVTSAQKNPTAFYLCASSRGRGGFGNGTRLTVT.

The chain employs TRBV6-5 and TRBJ1-5; D unclear. Germline assignment: CDR1 MNHEY and CDR2 SVGAGI. The CDR3 runs to 15 residues. V gave up 6 bases and J gave up 0 bases, with 12 bases separating them. CDR3 region: CASRLLGSSNQPQHF. For the CDR3, the DNA is TGTGCCAGCAGGCTTCTGGGCTCTAGCAATCAGCCCCAGCATTTT.

This clone showed up just once. The V call is TRBV5-1, the J call TRBJ2-5; a weak D match, TRBD1 (5 bases). CDR1 is SGHRS, CDR2 YFSETQ, per germline. V lost 4 bases and J lost 4, with 20 bases in between. This CDR3 contains 16 residues. CDR3 sequence: CASSPFSGPRVETQYF. CDR3 DNA: TGCGCCAGCAGCCCTTTCTCAGGGCCACGTGTAGAGACCCAGTACTTC. The variable domain in full, with the rest retrieved from reference TRBV5-1 and TRBJ2-5, is KAGVTQTPRYLIKTRGQQVTLSCSPISGHRSVSWYQQTPGQGLQFLFEYFSETQRNKGNFPGRFSGRQFSNSRSEMNVSTLELGDSALYLCASSPFSGPRVETQYFGPGTRLLVL.

The gene calls are TRBV9 and TRBJ2-3; 10 bases are shared with TRBD1. The CDR3 is 15 amino acids. Losses at the gene ends were 3 bases for V and 4 bases for J; bases not matched to a gene: 5. In germline, CDR1 is SGDLS, CDR2 YYNGEE. The chain's CDR3 is CASSGDRGLADTQYF. CDR3 in DNA: TGTGCCAGCAGCGGCGACAGGGGGCTGGCAGATACGCAGTATTTT.

This chain uses TRBV11-2 with TRBJ1-4, with 7 bases fitting TRBD1. CDR3 size: 16 residues. Unmatched junction bases numbered 9, after V lost 4 bases and J lost 4 bases. The germline gives CDR1 SGHAT, CDR2 FQNNGV. CDR3 in DNA: TGTGCCAGCAGCTCACCCCGGGACAGCTATAATGAAAAACTGTTTTTT. Translating it yields CASSSPRDSYNEKLFF.

This chain uses TRBV5-4 with TRBJ2-1; 7 positions match TRBD1. V shed 4 bases, J shed 8 bases, and the junction held 12 bases outside the gene matches. CDR1 SGHNT and CDR2 YYREEE come from the germline V gene (reference sequence). This CDR3 region has 15 residues. In DNA, the CDR3 is TGTGCCAGCAGCACACGGGACAGAGGGGAACATGAGCAGTTCTTC. Translation: CASSTRDRGEHEQFF.

The genes are TRBV6-6 and TRBJ1-1, with TRBD1 matching 8 bases. Germline V CDR1 and CDR2: MNHNY, SVGAGI (reference sequence). V gave up 1 base and J gave up 2 bases; unmatched junction bases: 3. CDR3 length: 15 amino acids. CDR3 residues: CASSYLTGVNTEAFF. The CDR3 bases are TGTGCCAGCAGTTACTTGACAGGGGTTAACACTGAAGCTTTCTTT.

The V gene is TRBV6-6, the J gene TRBJ1-5; D is possibly TRBD1 (6 bases). The V and J ends lost 7 bases and 7 bases respectively, with 11 bases between them. This CDR3 is built from 12 residues. Germline-derived CDR1 and CDR2 are MNHNY and SVGAGI (reference sequence). CDR3 nucleotides: TGTGCCAGCAATCCAGGGGAGCAGCCCCAGCATTTT. It translates to CASNPGEQPQHF.

J is TRBJ2-7 and V is TRBV5-1; 8 bases fit TRBD1. There are 14 residues in the CDR3. Germline CDR1 SGHRS, CDR2 YFSETQ. V shed 3 bases and J 6 bases; nucleotides not matched to a gene: 8. The CDR3 nucleotides are TGCGCCAGCAGCTACGACAGGGGAGGTTCCGAGCAGTACTTC. As protein: CASSYDRGGSEQYF.

This chain uses TRBV7-9 with TRBJ1-4, with 9 bases identical to TRBD1. The CDR3 length is 15 residues. After removal of 5 bases from V and 5 bases from J, the junction contained 6 bases not matched to a gene. Germline assignment: CDR1 SEHNR and CDR2 FQNEAQ (reference sequence). The DNA of the CDR3 is TGTGCCAGCAGCGAGGGACAGGGAAAAAATGAAAAACTGTTTTTT. It codes for CASSEGQGKNEKLFF. The variable domain in full, completed from reference TRBV7-9 and TRBJ1-4, reads DTGVSQNPRHKITKRGQNVTFRCDPISEHNRLYWYRQTLGQGPEFLTYFQNEAQLEKSRLLSDRFSAERPKGSFSTLEIQRTEQGDSAMYLCASSEGQGKNEKLFFGSGTQLSVL.

V usage is TRBV27 and J usage is TRBJ2-1; D is unresolved. Germline V gene data show CDR1 as MNHEY and CDR2 as SMNVEV (reference sequence). Trimming shortened V by 3 bases and J by 2 bases, and 5 bases separated the two germline ends. CDR3 size: 13 residues. CDR3 residues: CASSFYAYNEQFF. CDR3 DNA: TGTGCCAGCAGTTTTTATGCCTACAATGAGCAGTTCTTC.

This clone appeared a single time. The chain recombines TRBV10-3 with TRBJ1-4, with D perhaps matching TRBD1 (5 bases). The ends were cut back, 0 bases at V and 7 bases at J, with 12 bases in the middle. Per the germline V gene, CDR1 is ENHRY and CDR2 is SYGVKD. The CDR3 extends over 15 amino acids. The CDR3 reads CAISESAGTGEKLFF. Written as DNA, the CDR3 is TGTGCCATCAGTGAGTCAGCGGGGACTGGTGAAAAACTGTTTTTT.

This clone was observed a single time. V and J are TRBV2 and TRBJ1-3; D is ambiguous. There are 13 residues in the CDR3. The germline gives CDR1 SNHLY, CDR2 FYNNEI. The germline V and J ends were trimmed by 6 bases and 0 bases, with 6 bases remaining between them. CDR3 in DNA: TGTGCCAGCAGGAGGTTCTCTGGAAACACCATATATTTT. Translated, it gives CASRRFSGNTIYF.

The chain has TRBV10-1 and TRBJ2-2, with TRBD2 identical over 9 bases. V lost 2 bases to trimming and J lost 6 bases; unmatched junction nucleotides: 1. CDR1 is WNHNN, CDR2 SYGVQD, per germline (reference sequence). The CDR3 has 14 amino acids. CDR3 sequence: CASSESGGSGELFF. Written as DNA, the CDR3 is TGCGCCAGCAGTGAGAGCGGGGGGTCCGGGGAGCTGTTTTTT.

This clone was observed once. This chain uses TRBV30 with TRBJ2-5; D possibly corresponds to TRBD2 (6 bases). The V gene's germline CDR1 is GTSNPN and CDR2 SVGIG (reference sequence). V dropped 5 bases and J dropped 7 bases, with 8 bases sitting between them. The CDR3 sequence is 10 residues long. DNA of the CDR3: TGTGCCTGGGCCGGGGGGACCCAGTACTTC. Its protein is CAWAGGTQYF.

The V call is TRBV27, the J call TRBJ2-2; 9 bases align to TRBD1. The V and J ends lost 3 bases and 3 bases, in that order; junction bases with no gene match: 8. Germline CDR1 reads MNHEY; CDR2 reads SMNVEV (reference sequence). The CDR3 runs 17 residues. DNA of the CDR3: TGTGCCAGCAGTTTCTACAGGGGGCGTAGGTACACCGGGGAGCTGTTTTTT. Its translation: CASSFYRGRRYTGELFF.

The chain has TRBV19 and TRBJ1-5; D is ambiguous. V was pared by 5 bases and J by 1 base, with 15 bases between. CDR1 is LNHDA and CDR2 is SQIVND in the germline V gene (reference sequence). The CDR3 extends over 16 amino acids. CDR3 in DNA: TGTGCCAGTAGTCCCCGCCGGGGTTCGAGCAATCAGCCCCAGCATTTT. Translation: CASSPRRGSSNQPQHF. Drawing the rest from reference TRBV19 and TRBJ1-5, the complete variable domain is DGGITQSPKYLFRKEGQNVTLSCEQNLNHDAMYWYRQDPGQGLRLIYYSQIVNDFQKGDIAEGYSVSREKKESFPLTVTSAQKNPTAFYLCASSPRRGSSNQPQHFGDGTRLSIL.

Regarding this clone: This sample also contains other DNA sequences that code for the same CDR3. The chain joins TRBV6-4 to TRBJ1-2, with 7 bases matching TRBD1. Germline V gives CDR1 MRHNA, CDR2 SNTAGT. The CDR3 length is 14 residues. J lost 4 bases, V lost 0 bases, and 2 bases had no gene match. DNA of the CDR3: TGTGCCAGCAGTGACTCACCAGGGGGCTATGGCTACACCTTC. Amino acids: CASSDSPGGYGYTF.

This clone was observed a handful of times. The chain employs TRBV5-1 and TRBJ1-6; D ambiguous. CDR1 is SGHRS, CDR2 YFSETQ, per germline. The CDR3 has 15 amino acids. V was pared by 0 bases and J by 4 bases, with 8 bases between. CDR3 protein: CASSLEGGYNSPLHF. CDR3 coding DNA: TGCGCCAGCAGCTTGGAGGGAGGATATAATTCACCCCTCCACTTT. Using reference TRBV5-1 and TRBJ1-6 for the parts outside the CDR3, the full variable domain is KAGVTQTPRYLIKTRGQQVTLSCSPISGHRSVSWYQQTPGQGLQFLFEYFSETQRNKGNFPGRFSGRQFSNSRSEMNVSTLELGDSALYLCASSLEGGYNSPLHFGNGTRLTVT.

The chain links TRBV4-1 to TRBJ1-3; D unclear. This CDR3 region has 15 residues. Germline CDR1 reads MGHRA; CDR2 reads YSYEKL. The V end lost 3 bases, the J end lost 0 bases, and 9 bases lay between the germline ends. CDR3 sequence: CASSHPLGSGNTIYF. The DNA for the CDR3 is TGCGCCAGCAGCCACCCTCTCGGCTCTGGAAACACCATATATTTT.

The chain is built from TRBV2 and TRBJ2-7; D gene ambiguous. The CDR3 runs to 16 residues. Germline loops: CDR1 SNHLY, CDR2 FYNNEI. Trimming removed 2 bases at V and 3 bases at J, with 17 bases between. CDR3 region: CASSERLLVMYYEQYF. CDR3 nucleotides: TGTGCCAGCAGTGAACGACTCCTAGTTATGTACTACGAGCAGTACTTC.

The chain has TRBV2 and TRBJ1-1; 10 nucleotides line up with TRBD1. In germline, CDR1 is SNHLY, CDR2 FYNNEI. CDR3 length: 18 amino acids. The junction had 18 bases not matched to a gene; V was cut back by 6 bases and J by 5 bases. Here the CDR3 reads CASSSWPFGGQGGTEAFF. CDR3 DNA: TGTGCCAGCAGCTCCTGGCCCTTTGGTGGACAGGGGGGAACTGAAGCTTTCTTT.

The V and J genes are TRBV2 and TRBJ2-7; tentatively, D is TRBD1 (6 bases). The CDR3 is 13 amino acids. V was trimmed by 4 bases and J by 3 bases, leaving 10 bases between them. Germline loops: CDR1 SNHLY, CDR2 FYNNEI. CDR3 loop: CASSVFRGYEQYF. The CDR3 nucleotides read TGTGCCAGCAGTGTTTTCAGGGGCTACGAGCAGTACTTC.

This chain connects TRBV9 to TRBJ2-3; D unresolved. CDR3 size: 14 residues. V lost 4 bases and J 3 bases, leaving 12 bases between the germline ends. Looked up from germline, CDR1 is SGDLS and CDR2 is YYNGEE. Written as DNA, the CDR3 is TGTGCCAGCAGCCCTAGTCCGAGTACAGATACGCAGTATTTT. Its translation is CASSPSPSTDTQYF.

The chain has TRBV4-2 and TRBJ1-2; TRBD1 matches 10 bases. Germline values: CDR1 LGHNA, CDR2 YNFKEQ. This CDR3 has 14 amino acids. Trimming took 2 bases from V and 6 from J; bases not matched to a gene: 3. CDR3 sequence (DNA): TGTGCCAGCAGCCAACCCGGGACAGGGGATGGCTACACCTTC. Protein sequence: CASSQPGTGDGYTF.

The gene calls are TRBV19 and TRBJ1-1; 7 nucleotides match TRBD1. In germline, CDR1 is LNHDA, CDR2 SQIVND (reference sequence). The CDR3 loop spans 16 amino acids. J lost 0 bases, V lost 3 bases, and 7 bases had no gene match. In DNA, the CDR3 is TGTGCCAGTAGTATTCCGGGACAGTTGGTGAACACTGAAGCTTTCTTT. Residues: CASSIPGQLVNTEAFF.

This clone was seen a single time. The chain couples TRBV30 to TRBJ1-1, with D unresolved. With 5 bases removed from V and 8 bases from J, the gap between germline ends came to 12 bases. CDR1 and CDR2 (germline): GTSNPN, SVGIG (reference sequence). The CDR3 is 11 amino acids. This CDR3 reads CAWDLGVEAFF. CDR3 bases: TGTGCCTGGGACCTAGGAGTAGAAGCTTTCTTT.

V and J are TRBV25-1 and TRBJ2-5, with 8 bases aligning to TRBD1. The V gene end was trimmed by 8 bases and the J gene end by 4 bases; junction bases not matched to a gene: 6. The CDR3 is 13 residues long. In germline, CDR1 is MGHDK, CDR2 SYGVNS. CDR3 nucleotide sequence: TGTGCCAGCGAGACAGGGGTTGGAGAGACCCAGTACTTC. Amino acid sequence: CASETGVGETQYF.

This clone is a singleton in its sample. The V call is TRBV5-1, the J call TRBJ1-5; 9 bases fit TRBD1. The CDR3 consists of 15 residues. The trim removed 3 bases at V and 2 bases at J, leaving 3 bases unmatched. Germline V CDR1 and CDR2: SGHRS, YFSETQ. The CDR3 nucleotides read TGCGCCAGCAGCTGGACAGGGGCGGGCAATCAGCCCCAGCATTTT. This codes for CASSWTGAGNQPQHF.

The rearrangement links TRBV7-2 to TRBJ2-7; tentative D call: TRBD2 (7 bases). The CDR3 runs 11 residues. Per the germline V gene, CDR1 is SGHTA and CDR2 is FQGNSA. V lost 3 bases and J 10 bases, leaving 10 bases between the germline ends. For the CDR3, the DNA is TGTGCCAGCAGCTTCGGGGGGCATCAGTACTTC. Residues: CASSFGGHQYF.